This T cell receptor beta chain was sequenced during a study of T cell responses to AZD1222 COVID-19 vaccine. Notes on the study in general: AZD1222 recipients seropositive at baseline numbered only six. Increases in Spike-specific TCR breadth and depth were seen after two AZD1222 doses. Of spike-specific TCRs, nearly half reportedly target regions left unmutated in variants. Regions 160-218 and 743-854 dominated among vaccine-associated CD4 TCRs spanning spike.

Sequencing used immunoSEQ multiplex PCR; TCRdb keeps in-frame clones, though not all of them. The table lists 120,000 or so clones, 90% of them singletons. Details on this clone: What it binds is not known.

The V end lost 2 bases, the J end lost 2 bases, and 9 bases lay between the germline ends. The germline V gene encodes CDR1 SEHNR and CDR2 FQNEAQ (reference sequence). This CDR3 region has 14 residues. The sample in question was peripheral blood, obtained on day 0 of AZD1222 vaccination. The rearrangement joins TRBV7-9 to TRBJ2-5; D is unresolved. The clonotype originates from an adult in good health. The CDR3 region is CASSLFEVQETQYF. The CDR3 region has the DNA TGTGCCAGCAGCTTATTCGAGGTACAAGAGACCCAGTACTTC.